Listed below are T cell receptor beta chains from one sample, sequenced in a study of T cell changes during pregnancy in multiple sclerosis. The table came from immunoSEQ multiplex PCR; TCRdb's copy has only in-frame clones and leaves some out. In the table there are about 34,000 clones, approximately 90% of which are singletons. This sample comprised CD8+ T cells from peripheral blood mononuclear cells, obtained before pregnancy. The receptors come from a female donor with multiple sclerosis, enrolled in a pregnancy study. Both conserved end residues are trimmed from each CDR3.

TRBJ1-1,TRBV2,ASQDSMNTEAF
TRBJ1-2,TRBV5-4,ASSYGGQGYGYT
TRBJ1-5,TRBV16,ASSPSNQPQH
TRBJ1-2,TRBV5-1,ASTYDLEFYGYT
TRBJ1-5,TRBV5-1,ASSWGDSNQPQH
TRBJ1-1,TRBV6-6,ASSYNGEAF
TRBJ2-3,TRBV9,ASSVSGGSADTQY
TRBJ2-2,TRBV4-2,ASSTLVSDYASGAGELF
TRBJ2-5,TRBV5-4,ASSPDDRQETQY
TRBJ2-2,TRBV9,ASSVERRVHTGELF
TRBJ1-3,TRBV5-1,ASSLYGSDQPSGNTIY
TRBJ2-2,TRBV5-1,ASSLSGGGNTGELF
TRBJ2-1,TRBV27,ASTPTRTSIYNEQF